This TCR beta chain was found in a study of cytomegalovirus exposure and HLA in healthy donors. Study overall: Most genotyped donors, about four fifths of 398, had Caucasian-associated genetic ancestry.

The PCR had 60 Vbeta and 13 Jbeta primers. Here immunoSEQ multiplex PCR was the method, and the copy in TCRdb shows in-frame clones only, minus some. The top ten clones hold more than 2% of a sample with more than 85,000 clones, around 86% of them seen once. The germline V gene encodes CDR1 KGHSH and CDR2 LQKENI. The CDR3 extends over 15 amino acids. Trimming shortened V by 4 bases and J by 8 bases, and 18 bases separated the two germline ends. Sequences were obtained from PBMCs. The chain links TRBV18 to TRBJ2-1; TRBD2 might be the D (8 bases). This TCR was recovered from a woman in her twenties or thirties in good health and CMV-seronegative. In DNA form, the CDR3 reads TGTGCCAGCTCACAGGGGGCGGGAGGTCAGGATGAGCAGTTCTTC. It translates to CASSQGAGGQDEQFF.